This T cell receptor beta chain emerged from a study of OX40 agonist ivuxolimab in advanced cancers. The overall study: Prior anti-PD-1, anti-PD-L1 or anti-CTLA-4 therapy was allowed; 40% to 50% had some. Study-level findings and limits: Clones of CD4+ and CD8+ blood T cells grew by week 6 at doses of 0.1 to 3.0 mg/kg. The average count of expanded clones was higher among CD8+ T cells than among CD4+. Among the lowest peripheral clonal expansion occurred in 0.1-3.0 mg/kg partial responders.

Clones were read by immunoSEQ multiplex PCR, and TCRdb kept only the in-frame ones, dropping some. The sample yields fewer than 90,000 clones, about nine tenths seen once. On this clone: Its antigen is unidentified.

CDR1 is SNHLY and CDR2 is FYNNEI in the germline V gene. V was clipped by 2 bases and J by 7 bases, with 8 bases between them. The CDR3 extends over 12 amino acids. The sequences come from CD4+ or CD8+ T cells sorted from blood, collected in a trial of the OX40 agonist ivuxolimab. The receptor was isolated from an adult with an advanced solid tumor such as melanoma, head and neck, liver or kidney cancer. This sequence joins TRBV2 and TRBJ1-1; TRBD1 is a possible D gene (5 bases). CDR3 amino acids: CASSEQGGEAFF. The CDR3 DNA reads TGTGCCAGCAGTGAACAGGGAGGTGAAGCTTTCTTT.